The present T cell receptor beta chain was sequenced within a study of Tregs in tolerant kidney transplant recipients. Unstimulated Tregs (CD4+CD25+CD127-) and CD4+CD25- non-Tregs were sorted from PBMCs. With regard to this clone: The target antigen is unknown.

Study results and caveats: Tregs expanded with activated donor B cells seemed most donor-specific. This study did not directly address biological reproducibility. The small number of patients limits these findings pending further validation.

V lost 5 bases, J lost 0 bases, and 4 bases stayed unmatched. Germline CDR1 SQVTM, CDR2 ANQGSEA. The CDR3 is 15 residues long. The table came from immunoSEQ multiplex PCR; TCRdb's copy has only in-frame clones and leaves some out. The sample includes about 120,000 clones, around nine tenths of them seen just once. This chain uses TRBV29-1 with TRBJ2-7; 13 nucleotides line up with TRBD2. Sequencing used CD4+ T cells from blood. The clonotype originates from a human donor in good health. The DNA of the CDR3 is TGCAGCGTTCGTGGACTAGCGGGAGCCTCCTACGAGCAGTACTTC. Amino acids: CSVRGLAGASYEQYF.